The next 25 T cell receptor beta chains were all read from a single sample in a study of shared clonotypes between healthy human individuals. Naive CD8 isolation took CD45RO-negative cells positively selected for CCR7 and excluded terminally differentiated effector memory CD45RA+ cells. Some clones are missing from TCRdb's copy, which holds only in-frame ones; the method was immunoSEQ multiplex PCR. The profile shows around 2,000,000 clones, approximately 94% of them singletons. Sequencing was carried out using naive CD8+ T cells sorted from blood. The receptor set was obtained from a man aged 18 to 29 in good health.

CDR3 DNA sequence: TGTGCCATCTCAGGGGGGCCCTCTGGAAACACCATATATTTT. This sequence encodes CAISGGPSGNTIYF. The chain joins TRBV13 to TRBJ1-3; 7 nucleotides agree with TRBD1. The germline gives CDR1 PRHDT, CDR2 FYEKMQ (reference sequence). With 10 bases clipped from V and 0 bases from J, the junction kept 6 bases outside the gene matches. The CDR3 is 14 amino acids.

This CDR3 is CASSQETTGMNSPLHF. In nucleotides, the CDR3 is TGTGCCAGCAGCCAAGAGACGACAGGGATGAATTCACCCCTCCACTTT. V usage is TRBV14 and J usage is TRBJ1-6; 7 bases are shared with TRBD1. V lost 0 bases to trimming and J lost 7 bases; unmatched junction nucleotides: 6. Germline V gene sequence: CDR1 SGHDN, CDR2 FVKESK. The CDR3 is made up of 16 amino acids.

This chain links TRBV11-2 with TRBJ2-5; D is perhaps TRBD1 or TRBD2 (5 bases each). The CDR3 has 16 residues. V gave up 4 bases and J gave up 4 bases, with 19 bases separating them. The V gene's germline CDR1 is SGHAT and CDR2 FQNNGV. DNA for the CDR3: TGTGCCAGCAGCTACGGGACCTCTCGAGGCGGAGAGACCCAGTACTTC. Protein sequence: CASSYGTSRGGETQYF. Based on the CDR3 plus reference TRBV11-2 and TRBJ2-5, the full variable domain is EAGVAQSPRYKIIEKRQSVAFWCNPISGHATLYWYQQILGQGPKLLIQFQNNGVVDDSQLPKDRFSAERLKGVDSTLKIQPAKLEDSAVYLCASSYGTSRGGETQYFGPGTRLLVL.

The chain recombines TRBV27 with TRBJ2-7, with D maybe TRBD1 (6 bases). The germline gives CDR1 MNHEY, CDR2 SMNVEV (reference sequence). Trimming stripped 2 bases from V and 1 base from J, with 12 bases between. This CDR3 is built from 15 residues. The CDR3 region has the DNA TGTGCCAGCAGTTTACACAGGGCCCTATCCTACGAGCAGTACTTC. It translates to CASSLHRALSYEQYF.

The genes are TRBV7-2 and TRBJ1-4; TRBD1 is a possible D gene (6 bases). CDR3 length: 15 residues. In germline, CDR1 is SGHTA, CDR2 FQGNSA. V lost 6 bases, J lost 4 bases, and 15 bases lay in between. The CDR3 here is CASSFSTGVNEKLFF. CDR3 sequence (DNA): TGTGCCAGCAGTTTCTCGACAGGAGTTAATGAAAAACTGTTTTTT. The full variable domain, in which reference TRBV7-2 and TRBJ1-4 provide the parts outside the CDR3, is GAGVSQSPSNKVTEKGKDVELRCDPISGHTALYWYRQSLGQGLEFLIYFQGNSAPDKSGLPSDRFSAERTGGSVSTLTIQRTQQEDSAVYLCASSFSTGVNEKLFFGSGTQLSVL.

CDR3 protein: CASSTPRTGYTGELFF. CDR3 DNA sequence: TGTGCCAGTAGTACACCCCGGACAGGGTACACCGGGGAGCTGTTTTTT. The chain recombines TRBV19 with TRBJ2-2; 8 bases agree with TRBD1. There are 16 residues in the CDR3. Trimming at V came to 4 bases and at J to 3 bases, leaving 7 bases not matched to a gene. In germline, CDR1 is LNHDA, CDR2 SQIVND (reference sequence).

Turning to this clone: Additional DNA sequences in this sample encode the identical CDR3. J is TRBJ2-2 and V is TRBV6-5; D perhaps matches TRBD1 (5 bases). V dropped 4 bases and J dropped 6 bases, with 9 bases sitting between them. Germline CDR1 MNHEY, CDR2 SVGAGI. CDR3 length equals 13 residues. The CDR3 loop reads CASSLAGPGELFF. CDR3 nucleotide sequence: TGTGCCAGCAGTTTGGCAGGGCCCGGGGAGCTGTTTTTT.

The rearrangement links TRBV11-2 to TRBJ1-5; no clear D gene. Per the germline V gene, CDR1 is SGHAT and CDR2 is FQNNGV. Trimming cost V 2 bases and J 5 bases, with 19 bases left between them. The CDR3 extends over 17 amino acids. The CDR3 here is CASSLWRVRIPDQPQHF. DNA for the CDR3: TGTGCCAGCAGCTTATGGAGGGTCAGAATCCCCGATCAGCCCCAGCATTTT.

The chain has TRBV7-6 and TRBJ2-2; 8 nucleotides align to TRBD1. Germline V lookup: CDR1 SGHVS, CDR2 FNYEAQ. The trim removed 3 bases at V and 7 bases at J, leaving 10 bases unmatched. The CDR3 runs 16 residues. CDR3 in DNA: TGTGCCAGCAGCTTGGTCGGACAGGGAGTCGGCGGGGAGCTGTTTTTT. It specifies CASSLVGQGVGGELFF.

The chain employs TRBV2 and TRBJ2-5, with D unclear. The CDR3 spans 12 residues. Per germline, CDR1 SNHLY and CDR2 FYNNEI. Trimming pared 8 bases from V and 6 bases from J, leaving 13 bases between. This chain's CDR3 is CASEESSKTQYF. The CDR3 nucleotides read TGTGCCAGCGAGGAATCGTCCAAGACCCAGTACTTC. The full variable domain, with the rest looked up from reference TRBV2 and TRBJ2-5, is EPEVTQTPSHQVTQMGQEVILRCVPISNHLYFYWYRQILGQKVEFLVSFYNNEISEKSEIFDDQFSVERPDGSNFTLKIRSTKLEDSAMYFCASEESSKTQYFGPGTRLLVL.

The chain combines TRBV9 with TRBJ1-2; D perhaps matches TRBD1 (5 bases). CDR1 is SGDLS and CDR2 is YYNGEE in the germline V gene. The V gene lost 2 bases and the J gene lost 4 bases, with 15 bases spanning the gap. This CDR3 spans 15 amino acids. The CDR3 coding sequence is TGTGCCAGCAGCGTCTCCGGGACGTCCGCCTATGGCTACACCTTC. Amino acid sequence: CASSVSGTSAYGYTF.

In its sample, this clone was seen once. The chain links TRBV25-1 to TRBJ2-7; 8 nucleotides line up with TRBD1. The V gene's germline CDR1 is MGHDK and CDR2 SYGVNS. The J segment lost 3 bases and the V segment lost 3 bases, leaving 7 bases of the junction unmatched. CDR3 size: 15 residues. This CDR3 is CASSDFRTGFYEQYF. The CDR3 coding sequence is TGTGCCAGCAGTGATTTTAGGACAGGGTTCTACGAGCAGTACTTC.

The chain uses TRBV4-2 and TRBJ1-1; 7 bases are a match to TRBD1. J gave up 9 bases and V 8 bases, and 6 bases lay outside the gene matches. The CDR3 has 11 residues. Germline values: CDR1 LGHNA, CDR2 YNFKEQ. The CDR3 DNA reads as TGTGCCAGCTCCCAAGGGGGCCAAGCTTTCTTT. Protein: CASSQGGQAFF.

About this clone itself: Other DNA variants within this sample encode the same CDR3. The chain links TRBV7-9 to TRBJ2-5, with 13 bases lining up with TRBD2. Trimming removed 4 bases from V and 4 bases from J; junction bases left unmatched: 6. The germline CDR1 and CDR2 sequences are SEHNR and FQNEAQ (reference sequence). This CDR3 has 16 residues. The CDR3 sequence: CASSSWTSGSGETQYF. Here the CDR3 DNA reads TGTGCCAGCAGCTCCTGGACTAGCGGGAGTGGAGAGACCCAGTACTTC.

The chain combines TRBV5-4 with TRBJ2-7; no definite D call. V lost 0 bases and J 5 bases, leaving 15 bases between the germline ends. Germline CDR1 and CDR2: SGHNT and YYREEE (reference sequence). CDR3 size: 15 residues. The CDR3 reads CASSLALGVKNEQYF. The CDR3 DNA reads TGTGCCAGCAGCTTGGCGCTAGGAGTCAAGAACGAGCAGTACTTC.

The V gene is TRBV6-6, the J gene TRBJ1-4; weak D call: TRBD1 (5 bases). The ends were cut back, 6 bases at V and 8 bases at J, with 19 bases in the middle. This CDR3 spans 15 amino acids. Germline V CDR1 and CDR2: MNHNY, SVGAGI (reference sequence). The CDR3 DNA reads as TGTGCCAGCAGCCCCCAACCTGGACAAGACGAAAAACTGTTTTTT. Its protein is CASSPQPGQDEKLFF.

The J gene is TRBJ2-5, the V gene TRBV27, with 10 bases that match TRBD2. This CDR3 spans 17 amino acids. With 2 bases clipped from V and 1 base from J, the junction kept 7 bases outside the gene matches. The V gene's germline CDR1 is MNHEY and CDR2 SMNVEV (reference sequence). CDR3 loop: CASSLVGGTSAQETQYF. DNA for the CDR3: TGTGCCAGCAGTTTAGTGGGTGGGACTAGCGCCCAAGAGACCCAGTACTTC.

The chain recombines TRBV7-9 with TRBJ2-7; TRBD1 or TRBD2 may be the D gene (5 bases each). The CDR3 is 13 residues long. Germline V gene sequence: CDR1 SEHNR, CDR2 FQNEAQ (reference sequence). Trimming took 5 bases from V and 2 from J, leaving 10 bases between them. CDR3: CASSTGGAYEQYF. CDR3 nucleotide sequence: TGTGCCAGCAGCACTGGGGGAGCCTACGAGCAGTACTTC.

On this clone itself: The sample carries other DNA sequences with the same CDR3. V and J are TRBV9 and TRBJ2-2; D might be TRBD2 (6 bases). CDR3 length: 14 amino acids. Trimming took off 0 bases at V and 4 bases at J, with 7 bases between the two ends. Germline-derived CDR1 and CDR2 are SGDLS and YYNGEE. CDR3 residues: CASSVDGGTGELFF. CDR3 nucleotides: TGTGCCAGCAGCGTAGACGGGGGCACCGGGGAGCTGTTTTTT.

In the case of this clone: The sample carries other DNA sequences with the same CDR3. The genes are TRBV6-5 and TRBJ2-2; D tentatively fits TRBD1 or TRBD2 (5 bases each). This CDR3 has 14 residues. Germline V gives CDR1 MNHEY, CDR2 SVGAGI. V lost 2 bases and J lost 6, with 10 bases in between. In DNA form, the CDR3 reads TGTGCCAGCAGTTACGGGGGTGAGGCCGGGGAGCTGTTTTTT. This codes for CASSYGGEAGELFF.

The V call is TRBV15, the J call TRBJ2-1; D not resolved. Trimming left V 0 bases short and J 6 bases short, with 12 bases between. CDR1 is LNHNV and CDR2 is YYDKDF in the germline V gene (reference sequence). CDR3 length: 15 residues. CDR3 sequence: CATSRDAGLVNEQFF. DNA for the CDR3: TGTGCCACCAGCAGAGATGCCGGGTTGGTCAATGAGCAGTTCTTC. The variable domain in full, completed from reference TRBV15 and TRBJ2-1, reads DAMVIQNPRYQVTQFGKPVTLSCSQTLNHNVMYWYQQKSSQAPKLLFHYYDKDFNNEADTPDNFQSRRPNTSFCFLDIRSPGLGDTAMYLCATSRDAGLVNEQFFGPGTRLTVL.

With respect to this clone: The sample contains more than one DNA sequence encoding this CDR3. The chain links TRBV6-5 to TRBJ2-7; D remains ambiguous. The CDR3 extends over 11 amino acids. The germline V gene encodes CDR1 MNHEY and CDR2 SVGAGI. V was cut by 2 bases and J by 6 bases, with 5 bases left in between. The CDR3 reads CASSYGSEQYF. CDR3 bases: TGTGCCAGCAGTTACGGCAGCGAGCAGTACTTC.

This chain joins TRBV30 and TRBJ1-2, with D possibly being TRBD1 (5 bases). Germline V gives CDR1 GTSNPN, CDR2 SVGIG (reference sequence). Trimming left V 0 bases short and J 7 bases short, with 18 bases between. The CDR3 is 15 amino acids. The CDR3 here is CAWSVSGVGSPGYTF. The CDR3 nucleotides are TGTGCCTGGAGTGTCTCGGGGGTCGGTTCCCCTGGCTACACCTTC. The variable domain in full, completed from reference TRBV30 and TRBJ1-2, reads SQTIHQWPATLVQPVGSPLSLECTVEGTSNPNLYWYRQAAGRGLQLLFYSVGIGQISSEVPQNLSASRPQDRQFILSSKKLLLSDSGFYLCAWSVSGVGSPGYTFGSGTRLTVV.

The CDR3 reads CASSEARVRQPQHF. CDR3 bases: TGTGCCAGCAGTGAAGCGCGGGTGAGACAGCCCCAGCATTTT. The chain combines TRBV6-1 with TRBJ1-5; no reliable D call. CDR3 length: 14 amino acids. V lost 0 bases, J lost 7 bases, and 10 bases lay in between. Germline assignment: CDR1 MNHNS and CDR2 SASEGT.

The chain carries TRBV14 and TRBJ2-7, with 8 bases lining up with TRBD1. The junction had 7 bases not matched to a gene; V was cut back by 0 bases and J by 3 bases. The CDR3 consists of 16 residues. CDR1 is SGHDN and CDR2 is FVKESK in the germline V gene. CDR3 loop: CASSQEDGTGGYEQYF. The CDR3 region has the DNA TGTGCCAGCAGCCAAGAAGACGGGACAGGCGGCTACGAGCAGTACTTC.